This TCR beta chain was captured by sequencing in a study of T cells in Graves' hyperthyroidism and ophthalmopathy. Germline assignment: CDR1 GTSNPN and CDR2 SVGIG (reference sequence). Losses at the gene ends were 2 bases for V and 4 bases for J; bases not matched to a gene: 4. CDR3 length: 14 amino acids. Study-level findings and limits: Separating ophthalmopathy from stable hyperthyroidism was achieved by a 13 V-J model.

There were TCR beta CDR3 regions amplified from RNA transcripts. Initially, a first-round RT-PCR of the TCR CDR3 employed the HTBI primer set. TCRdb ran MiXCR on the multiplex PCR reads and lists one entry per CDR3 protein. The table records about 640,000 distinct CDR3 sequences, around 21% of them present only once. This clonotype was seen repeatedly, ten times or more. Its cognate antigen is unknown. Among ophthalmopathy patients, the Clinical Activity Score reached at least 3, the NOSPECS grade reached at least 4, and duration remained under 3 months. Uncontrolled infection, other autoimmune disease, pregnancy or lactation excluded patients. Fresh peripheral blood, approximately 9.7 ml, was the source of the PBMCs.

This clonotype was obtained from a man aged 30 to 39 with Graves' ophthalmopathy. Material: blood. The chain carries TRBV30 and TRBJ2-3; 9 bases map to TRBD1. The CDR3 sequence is CAWSLRQGADTQYF. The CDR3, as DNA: TGTGCCTGGAGTCTAAGACAGGGGGCAGATACGCAGTATTTT.